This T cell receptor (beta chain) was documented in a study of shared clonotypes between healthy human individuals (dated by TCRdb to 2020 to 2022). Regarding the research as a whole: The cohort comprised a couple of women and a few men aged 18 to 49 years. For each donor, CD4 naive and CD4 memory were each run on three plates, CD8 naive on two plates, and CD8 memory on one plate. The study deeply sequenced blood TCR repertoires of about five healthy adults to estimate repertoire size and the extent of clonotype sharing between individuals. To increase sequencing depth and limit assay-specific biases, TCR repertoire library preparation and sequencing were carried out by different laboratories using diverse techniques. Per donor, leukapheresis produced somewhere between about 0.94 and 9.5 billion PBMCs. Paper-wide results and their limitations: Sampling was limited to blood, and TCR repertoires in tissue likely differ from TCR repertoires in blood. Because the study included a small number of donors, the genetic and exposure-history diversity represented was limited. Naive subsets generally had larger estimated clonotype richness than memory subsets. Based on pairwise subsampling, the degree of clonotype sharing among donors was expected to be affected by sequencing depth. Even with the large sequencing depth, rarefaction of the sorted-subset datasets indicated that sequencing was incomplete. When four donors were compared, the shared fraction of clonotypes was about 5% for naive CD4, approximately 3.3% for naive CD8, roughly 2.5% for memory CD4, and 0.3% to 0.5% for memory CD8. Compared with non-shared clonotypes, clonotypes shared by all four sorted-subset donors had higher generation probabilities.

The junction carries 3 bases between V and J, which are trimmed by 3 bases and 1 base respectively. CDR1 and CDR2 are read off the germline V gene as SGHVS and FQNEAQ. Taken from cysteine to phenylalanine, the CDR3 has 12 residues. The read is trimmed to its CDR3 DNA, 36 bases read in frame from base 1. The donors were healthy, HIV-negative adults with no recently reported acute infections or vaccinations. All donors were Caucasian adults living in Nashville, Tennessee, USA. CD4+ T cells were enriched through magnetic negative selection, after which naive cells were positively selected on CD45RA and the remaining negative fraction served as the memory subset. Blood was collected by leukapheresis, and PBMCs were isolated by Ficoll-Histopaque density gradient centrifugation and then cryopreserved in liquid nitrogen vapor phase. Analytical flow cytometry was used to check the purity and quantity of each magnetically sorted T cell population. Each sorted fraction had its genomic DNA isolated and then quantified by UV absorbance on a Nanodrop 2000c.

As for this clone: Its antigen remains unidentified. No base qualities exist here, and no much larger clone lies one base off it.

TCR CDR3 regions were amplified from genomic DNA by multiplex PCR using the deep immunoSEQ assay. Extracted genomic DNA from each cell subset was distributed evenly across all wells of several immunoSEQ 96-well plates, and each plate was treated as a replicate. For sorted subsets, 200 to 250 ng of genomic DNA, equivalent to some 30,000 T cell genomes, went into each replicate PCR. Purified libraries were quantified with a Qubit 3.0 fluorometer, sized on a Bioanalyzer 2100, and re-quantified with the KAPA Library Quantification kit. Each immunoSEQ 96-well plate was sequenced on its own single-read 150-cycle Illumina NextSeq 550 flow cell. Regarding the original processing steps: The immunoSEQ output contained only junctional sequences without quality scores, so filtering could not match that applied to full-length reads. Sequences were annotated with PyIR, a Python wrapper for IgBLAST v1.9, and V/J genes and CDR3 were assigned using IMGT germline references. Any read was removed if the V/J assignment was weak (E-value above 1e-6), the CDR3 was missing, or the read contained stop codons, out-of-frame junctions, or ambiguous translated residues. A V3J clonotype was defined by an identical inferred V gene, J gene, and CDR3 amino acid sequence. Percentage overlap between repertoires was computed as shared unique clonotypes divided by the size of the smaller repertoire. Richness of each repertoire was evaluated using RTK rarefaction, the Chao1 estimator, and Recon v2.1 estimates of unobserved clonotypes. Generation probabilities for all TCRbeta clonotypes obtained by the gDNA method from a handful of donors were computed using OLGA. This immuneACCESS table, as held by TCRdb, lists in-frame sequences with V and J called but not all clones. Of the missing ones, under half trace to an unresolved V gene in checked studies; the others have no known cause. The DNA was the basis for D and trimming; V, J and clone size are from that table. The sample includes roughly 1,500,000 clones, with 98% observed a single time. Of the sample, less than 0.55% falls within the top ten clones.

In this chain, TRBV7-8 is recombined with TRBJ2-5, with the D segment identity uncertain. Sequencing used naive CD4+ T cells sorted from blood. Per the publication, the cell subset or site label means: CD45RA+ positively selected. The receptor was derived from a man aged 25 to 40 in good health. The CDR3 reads CASSLLQETQYF. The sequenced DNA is TGTGCCAGCAGCTTGCTCCAAGAGACCCAGTACTTC. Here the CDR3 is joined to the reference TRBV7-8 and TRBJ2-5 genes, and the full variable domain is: GAGVSQSPRYKVAKRGQDVALRCDPISGHVSLFWYQQALGQGPEFLTYFQNEAQLDKSGLPSDRFFAERPEGSVSTLKIQRTQQEDSAVYLCASSLLQETQYFGPGTRLLVL.